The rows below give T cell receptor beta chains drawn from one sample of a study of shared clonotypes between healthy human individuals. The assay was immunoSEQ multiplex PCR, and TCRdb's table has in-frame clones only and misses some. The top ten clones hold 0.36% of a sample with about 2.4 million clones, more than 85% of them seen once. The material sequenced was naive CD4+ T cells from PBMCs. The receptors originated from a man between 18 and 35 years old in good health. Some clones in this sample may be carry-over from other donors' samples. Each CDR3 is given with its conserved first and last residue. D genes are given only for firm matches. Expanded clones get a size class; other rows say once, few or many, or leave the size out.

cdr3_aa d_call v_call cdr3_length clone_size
CASSFGEPGTQYF - TRBV28 13 -
CASSYWGLAAVGELFF - TRBV6-5 16 -
CASSQAGATQREQYF TRBD2 TRBV9 15 -
CASISEAGVVLSEQFF TRBD2 TRBV2 16 -
CASSAAGGGKLFF TRBD1 TRBV6-4 13 once
CASSLVAGYSYEQYF TRBD2 TRBV5-1 15 -
CASGSQGRNQPQHF - TRBV2 14 -
CASSARQGPQYF TRBD1 TRBV9 12 -
CASRGGLNNEQFF - TRBV7-2 13 once
CASSPQQGHTQYF - TRBV7-3 13 -
CASSPPGRGSETQYF - TRBV28 15 -
CASSERTGRGTEAFF TRBD1 TRBV19 15 -
CASTHGGDLHF - TRBV19 11 -
CATSSPPRDRHSYEQYF TRBD1 TRBV15 17 -
CASSEQTGLNTEAFF TRBD1 TRBV5-1 15 few
CASSLVGQEAYEQYF TRBD1 TRBV5-1 15 -